Following are 16 T cell receptor beta chains from one sample sequenced in a study of T cells in Graves' hyperthyroidism and ophthalmopathy. The source material, RNA transcripts, was used to amplify TCR beta CDR3 regions. HTBI primers were employed in a first-round RT-PCR of the TCR CDR3. TCRdb processed the multiplex PCR reads anew with MiXCR; each CDR3 protein has one entry. The sample includes around 490,000 distinct CDR3 sequences, 15% to 20% of them seen just once. Sequencing was performed on blood. These receptors all stem from a man in his forties with Graves' ophthalmopathy.

This clonotype has at least ten counts. The V gene is TRBV2, the J gene TRBJ2-7; TRBD2 is a possible D gene (5 bases). Trimming took 6 bases from V and 0 from J, leaving 12 bases between them. The CDR3 runs to 14 residues. CDR1 and CDR2 from the germline V gene are SNHLY and FYNNEI. The CDR3: CASSRTGSSYEQYF. For the CDR3, the DNA is TGTGCCAGCAGCAGGACTGGAAGCTCCTACGAGCAGTACTTC.

J is TRBJ2-3 and V is TRBV20-1, with D tentatively TRBD2 (5 bases). The V end lost 3 bases, the J end lost 1 base, and 5 bases lay between the germline ends. This CDR3 spans 12 amino acids. Germline V gene lookup returns CDR1 DFQATT and CDR2 SNEGSKA (reference sequence). CDR3 bases: TGCAGTGCTAGCGGGGGCACAGATACGCAGTATTTT. Its protein is CSASGGTDTQYF.

The gene calls are TRBV4-2 and TRBJ2-3; 13 bases align to TRBD2. The CDR3 consists of 16 residues. Trimming cost V 1 base and J 5 bases; bases outside gene matches: 3. From germline, CDR1 is LGHNA and CDR2 YNFKEQ. The CDR3 sequence: CASSQGRTSGGDTQYF. CDR3 bases: TGTGCCAGCAGCCAAGGTCGGACTAGCGGGGGAGATACGCAGTATTTT.

This clonotype has a handful of counts. The genes are TRBV6-1 and TRBJ1-1, with unresolved D. CDR3 length equals 14 residues. Germline CDR1 and CDR2: MNHNS and SASEGT. Between the trimmed V and J ends, which lost 7 bases and 0 bases, there was a span of 12 bases. The CDR3 DNA sequence: TGTGCCAGCAAGGGCGAGCCCATGAACACTGAAGCTTTCTTT. As protein: CASKGEPMNTEAFF.

The sample holds a few counts of this clonotype. This chain joins TRBV6-1 and TRBJ2-5; a weak D match, TRBD1 (5 bases). The CDR3 consists of 16 residues. Germline V gene lookup returns CDR1 MNHNS and CDR2 SASEGT. The V end lost 7 bases, the J end lost 1 base, and 19 bases lay between the germline ends. CDR3 amino acids: CASTRTPMRSQETQYF. In DNA, the CDR3 is TGTGCCAGCACTCGGACACCCATGAGGTCCCAAGAGACCCAGTACTTC.

This sequence joins TRBV10-3 and TRBJ2-7; 7 nucleotides line up with TRBD1. V dropped 7 bases and J dropped 0; count of bases not matched to a gene: 6. Germline CDR1 reads ENHRY; CDR2 reads SYGVKD. The CDR3 is 14 residues long. CDR3 sequence reads: CAITEDRSSYEQYF. CDR3 DNA sequence: TGTGCCATCACCGAGGACAGGAGCTCCTACGAGCAGTACTTC.

This clonotype has more than one count but fewer than ten. The chain links TRBV4-1 to TRBJ1-1, with D unresolved. This CDR3 contains 12 residues. The germline V and J ends were trimmed by 7 bases and 11 bases, with 17 bases remaining between them. CDR1 MGHRA and CDR2 YSYEKL come from the germline V gene. The CDR3 nucleotides are TGCGCCAGCATGTCGACCCCGGCCCAGGCTTTCTTT. Protein product: CASMSTPAQAFF.

This chain joins TRBV5-1 and TRBJ2-1; D is unclear. V was pared by 3 bases and J by 1 base, with 14 bases between. CDR3 size: 16 residues. Per the germline V gene, CDR1 is SGHRS and CDR2 is YFSETQ. The CDR3 loop reads CASSSRSSASYNEQFF. The CDR3 DNA follows: TGCGCCAGCAGCTCTCGGTCGAGCGCATCCTACAATGAGCAGTTCTTC. The entire variable domain, with the rest obtained from reference TRBV5-1 and TRBJ2-1, is as follows: KAGVTQTPRYLIKTRGQQVTLSCSPISGHRSVSWYQQTPGQGLQFLFEYFSETQRNKGNFPGRFSGRQFSNSRSEMNVSTLELGDSALYLCASSSRSSASYNEQFFGPGTRLTVL.

This clonotype was observed many times. The chain links TRBV7-6 to TRBJ2-3; 7 bases align to TRBD1. The germline gives CDR1 SGHVS, CDR2 FNYEAQ. The CDR3 contains 14 residues. V lost 4 bases and J lost 5; bases outside the gene matches: 6. The DNA for the CDR3 is TGTGCCAGCAGCTCCACCGGGACAGAAGATACGCAGTATTTT. It yields the protein CASSSTGTEDTQYF.

This clonotype occurred a few times. The chain carries TRBV6-2 or TRBV6-3 and TRBJ2-1; D unclear. Germline V gives CDR1 MNHEY, CDR2 SVGEGT. The CDR3 consists of 12 residues. Trimming took 5 bases from V and 6 from J, leaving 8 bases between them. CDR3 region: CASSPTPNEQFF. The DNA of the CDR3 is TGTGCCAGCAGTCCAACCCCCAATGAGCAGTTCTTC.

The chain has TRBV12-3 or TRBV12-4 and TRBJ1-2; 11 bases map to TRBD1. The CDR3 covers 21 residues. V gave up 4 bases and J gave up 4 bases; unmatched junction bases: 23. The CDR3 here is CASSSLTRTGGFLSSRYGYTF. In DNA form, the CDR3 reads TGTGCCAGCAGTTCCCTGACCCGGACAGGGGGCTTTCTCTCGTCCCGCTATGGCTACACCTTC.

The table lists this clonotype with a count of one. The chain joins TRBV27 to TRBJ2-1, with D perhaps given as TRBD1 or TRBD2 (7 bases each). The assigned J gene may be wrong: the sequence end matches TRBJ2-7 better. Germline V gene data show CDR1 as MNHEY and CDR2 as SMNVEV (reference sequence). The CDR3 is 16 residues long. DNA of the CDR3: TGTGCCAGCAGCCCATCCAGGGGGGGGGTCCACAATGAGCAGTACTTC. Translating gives CASSPSRGGVHNEQYF.

V gene TRBV19 combines with J gene TRBJ1-5; tentative D call: TRBD1 (5 bases). CDR3 size: 15 residues. The germline gives CDR1 LNHDA, CDR2 SQIVND (reference sequence). V lost 7 bases, J lost 0 bases, and 13 bases lay in between. CDR3 region: CASKTQANSNQPQHF. The CDR3, as DNA: TGTGCCAGTAAAACACAGGCTAATAGCAATCAGCCCCAGCATTTT.

This clonotype was seen more than once but under ten times. The rearrangement links TRBV3-1 to TRBJ2-2; D is undetermined. Trimming pared 0 bases from V and 7 bases from J, leaving 9 bases between. The length of the CDR3 is 14 residues. Germline CDR1 and CDR2: LGHDT and YNNKEL (reference sequence). The CDR3 region has the DNA TGTGCCAGCAGCCAAGAGCGAGGAGACGGGGAGCTGTTTTTT. Protein: CASSQERGDGELFF. The complete variable domain, with remaining parts taken from reference TRBV3-1 and TRBJ2-2, reads DTAVSQTPKYLVTQMGNDKSIKCEQNLGHDTMYWYKQDSKKFLKIMFSYNNKELIINETVPNRFSPKSPDKAHLNLHINSLELGDSAVYFCASSQERGDGELFFGEGSRLTVL.

This clonotype has a count of ten or more. The V gene is TRBV12-3 or TRBV12-4, the J gene TRBJ1-5; no firm D call. Trimming removed 3 bases at V and 4 bases at J, with 13 bases between. The CDR3 extends over 15 amino acids. The CDR3 reads CASSFWQPRNQPQHF. For the CDR3, the DNA is TGTGCCAGCAGTTTTTGGCAGCCAAGGAATCAGCCCCAGCATTTT.

This clonotype was counted a single time. This chain uses TRBV27 with TRBJ2-1; D is unclear. The CDR3 spans 15 residues. CDR1 MNHEY and CDR2 SMNVEV come from the germline V gene (reference sequence). The V end lost 5 bases, the J end lost 0 bases, and 11 bases lay between the germline ends. CDR3 protein: CASSPHQSSYNEQFF. The CDR3 coding sequence is TGTGCCAGCAGTCCCCATCAGAGCTCCTACAATGAGCAGTTCTTC.